A selection of T cell receptor beta chains follows, all from one sample in a study of OX40 agonist ivuxolimab in advanced cancers. Clones were read by immunoSEQ multiplex PCR, and TCRdb kept only the in-frame ones, dropping some. The profile shows tens of thousands of clones, around 89% of them singletons. Sequencing was performed on CD4+ or CD8+ T cells sorted from blood, taken in a trial of the OX40 agonist ivuxolimab. The receptor set was obtained from an adult with an advanced solid tumor such as melanoma, head and neck, liver or kidney cancer. Each CDR3 is given with its conserved first and last residue. D genes are given only for firm matches. The size entry is marked missing in some rows and otherwise reads once, few, many or a size class.

CDR3 length	V gene	D gene	J gene	clone size	CDR3 DNA	CDR3 protein
13	TRBV5-4	-	TRBJ2-4	-	TGTGCCAGCAGCTTGCAGATGTTAAACATTCAGTACTTC	CASSLQMLNIQYF
14	TRBV18	TRBD2	TRBJ2-7	-	TGTGCCAGCTCACCCGCAGCGGGAGTATACGAGCAGTACTTC	CASSPAAGVYEQYF
14	TRBV19	-	TRBJ1-1	-	TGTGCCAGTAGTTCCCAGGGCGGGGGCACTGAAGCTTTCTTT	CASSSQGGGTEAFF
13	TRBV28	-	TRBJ2-1	-	TGTGCCAGCAGCCATGGGTCCTACAATGAGCAGTTCTTC	CASSHGSYNEQFF
15	TRBV15	-	TRBJ1-2	-	TGTGCCACCAGCAGAGAAGCGGGGGCTAACTATGGCTACACCTTC	CATSREAGANYGYTF
17	TRBV29-1	TRBD2	TRBJ2-1	-	TGCAGCGTTGAAGGGGGACTAGCGGGTCCCTCCTACAATGAGCAGTTCTTC	CSVEGGLAGPSYNEQFF
13	TRBV10-3	-	TRBJ2-7	-	TGTGCCATCAGTGGTAGGGGCACCTACGAGCAGTACTTC	CAISGRGTYEQYF
17	TRBV4-1	TRBD2	TRBJ2-3	-	TGCGCCAGCAGCCAAGAGTCTAGCGGGGTTCGCACAGATACGCAGTATTTT	CASSQESSGVRTDTQYF
13	TRBV7-6	-	TRBJ2-5	-	TGTGCCAGCAGCCGGGACATGGGCGAGACCCAGTACTTC	CASSRDMGETQYF
15	TRBV7-3	TRBD2	TRBJ2-3	-	TGTGCCAGCAGCCCCGCTAGCGGCGTCGGAGATACGCAGTATTTT	CASSPASGVGDTQYF
13	TRBV30	-	TRBJ2-7	once	TGTGCTGGAGGCGGTGTGAGCTCCTACGAGCAGTACTTC	CAGGGVSSYEQYF
15	TRBV5-1	TRBD2	TRBJ2-5	-	TGCGCCAGCAGCGCCGTAGCGGGAACCCAAGAGACCCAGTACTTC	CASSAVAGTQETQYF
16	TRBV23-1	-	TRBJ2-1	-	TGCGCCAGCAGTCAAAGGACGGAGAGGTTGGGCAATGAGCAGTTCTTC	CASSQRTERLGNEQFF
15	TRBV2	TRBD2	TRBJ2-1	once	TGTGCCCGAACTAGCGGGAGGGCCCTAGGGAATGAGCAGTTCTTC	CARTSGRALGNEQFF
17	TRBV4-1	-	TRBJ1-2	-	TGCGCCAGCAGCCAAGATCCGGGAGGGCGGGTCGGCTATGGCTACACCTTC	CASSQDPGGRVGYGYTF
13	TRBV7-8	-	TRBJ2-7	-	TGTGCCACCCTATATACAGGGTCCTACGAGCAGTACTTC	CATLYTGSYEQYF
12	TRBV30	-	TRBJ2-5	-	TGTGCCTGGAGTCGTACCTCAGGGACCCAGTACTTC	CAWSRTSGTQYF
14	TRBV6-6	TRBD1	TRBJ1-5	-	TGTGCCAGCAGTCGAGGACAGGGGGGGCTCCCCCAGCATTTT	CASSRGQGGLPQHF
14	TRBV29-1	-	TRBJ1-2	-	TGCAGCGTTGATTTACATGGGGTTGGGTATGGCTACACCTTC	CSVDLHGVGYGYTF
14	TRBV9	TRBD1	TRBJ2-7	-	TGTGCCAGCAGCGTAGGTGGACAGGGCTACGAGCAGTACTTC	CASSVGGQGYEQYF
15	TRBV9	-	TRBJ2-1	once	TGTGCCAGCAGCGTAGACGGGGAGGACTACAATGAGCAGTTCTTC	CASSVDGEDYNEQFF
15	TRBV5-5	TRBD2	TRBJ2-7	-	TGTGCCAGCAGCCCTCGGACTAGCGGGGCCTACGAGCAGTACTTC	CASSPRTSGAYEQYF
14	TRBV5-6	-	TRBJ1-3	-	TGTGCCAGCAGCTTCCGACAGGAGGCAAACACCATATATTTT	CASSFRQEANTIYF
15	TRBV6-1	TRBD2	TRBJ2-1	-	TGTGCCAGCACCCCGCCAGCGGGAGTGGGTAATGAGCAGTTCTTC	CASTPPAGVGNEQFF
13	TRBV6-6	-	TRBJ2-2	-	TGTGCCAGCACCACAGGGAGAACCGGGGAGCTGTTTTTT	CASTTGRTGELFF
16	TRBV27	TRBD1	TRBJ2-2	-	TGTGCCAGCGGGAGGACAGGGGCGACGAACACCGGGGAGCTGTTTTTT	CASGRTGATNTGELFF
11	TRBV2	TRBD1	TRBJ2-5	-	TGTGCCAGCAGTGGCGACAGGGGAAAGGACTTC	CASSGDRGKDF
16	TRBV29-1	TRBD2	TRBJ2-7	-	TGCAGCGTCGGGCGCGGGCAAGCGGGAGTTCCCTACGAGCAGTACTTC	CSVGRGQAGVPYEQYF
16	TRBV7-8	TRBD2	TRBJ2-1	-	TGTGCCAGCAGCTTCAGAAGACTAGCGGTAAACAATGAGCAGTTCTTC	CASSFRRLAVNNEQFF
13	TRBV5-1	TRBD1	TRBJ2-3	once	TGCGCCAGTTCACAGGGGCGCACAGATACGCAGTATTTT	CASSQGRTDTQYF
11	TRBV20-1	TRBD1	TRBJ1-5	-	TGCAGTGCCAGGGGGGTTCAGCCCCAGCATTTT	CSARGVQPQHF
17	TRBV2	TRBD2	TRBJ2-3	-	TGTGCCAGCAGTGGACTAGCGGGAGGGTGGGGCACAGATACGCAGTATTTT	CASSGLAGGWGTDTQYF
16	TRBV9	TRBD2	TRBJ2-1	once	TGTGCCAGCAGCGCCGGAGGGACTAGCGTTTGGGATGAGCAGTTCTTC	CASSAGGTSVWDEQFF
15	TRBV28	-	TRBJ2-1	-	TGTGCCAGCAGAAACCGGGACTTGCCTTTCAATGAGCAGTTCTTC	CASRNRDLPFNEQFF
14	TRBV5-1	-	TRBJ2-7	-	TGCGCCAGCAGCTTGGTTGGAGGGGGCAACGAGCAGTACTTC	CASSLVGGGNEQYF
18	TRBV4-1	TRBD2	TRBJ2-1	-	TGCGCCAGCAGCCAAGACCCAGCGGGAATAGCTCGATACAATGAGCAGTTCTTC	CASSQDPAGIARYNEQFF
15	TRBV7-8	TRBD2	TRBJ2-7	-	TGTGCCAGCAGCTTAGGACTAGCGGGGTCTTACGAGCAGTACTTC	CASSLGLAGSYEQYF
11	TRBV20-1	-	TRBJ2-4	-	TGCAGTGCGGCAGCTAGTAACATTCAGTACTTC	CSAAASNIQYF
14	TRBV19	-	TRBJ2-1	-	TGTGCCAGTAGTATGGAACTAGTGCCCAATGAGCAGTTCTTC	CASSMELVPNEQFF